One and the same sample provided the 19 T cell receptor beta chains below, sequenced in a study of blood T cell repertoires in COVID-19. Produced via immunoSEQ multiplex PCR; TCRdb's table is partial and in-frame only. The table lists 180,000 or so clones, about nine tenths of them singletons. Sequenced: peripheral blood. The receptors here all came from a woman under 40 with acute or convalescent COVID-19.

V is TRBV25-1 and J is TRBJ2-2; 7 nucleotides agree with TRBD1. Germline V gene sequence: CDR1 MGHDK, CDR2 SYGVNS. There are 16 residues in the CDR3. The V and J ends lost 3 bases and 6 bases, in that order; junction bases with no gene match: 10. CDR3 protein: CASSDGGRGGPGELFF. Written as DNA, the CDR3 is TGTGCCAGCAGTGACGGAGGTCGAGGGGGCCCCGGGGAGCTGTTTTTT.

This chain uses TRBV27 with TRBJ2-7, with 11 bases lining up with TRBD2. The germline V gene has CDR1 MNHEY and CDR2 SMNVEV (reference sequence). The V segment lost 5 bases and the J segment 6 bases; nucleotides outside the gene matches: 9. This CDR3 is 15 amino acids long. CDR3 sequence reads: CASSPRLAGKGEQYF. For the CDR3, the DNA is TGTGCCAGCAGTCCCCGACTAGCGGGAAAGGGCGAGCAGTACTTC.

In DNA, the CDR3 is TGTGCCAGCTCACCCACTGTCGACTACGAGCAGTACTTC. Its translation: CASSPTVDYEQYF. The V gene is TRBV18, the J gene TRBJ2-7; D gene ambiguous. The V end was cut by 3 bases, the J end by 3 bases, with 9 bases between. The germline V gene encodes CDR1 KGHSH and CDR2 LQKENI. The CDR3 has 13 amino acids.

This clone came up once. The chain recombines TRBV7-8 with TRBJ2-3; 13 bases agree with TRBD2. The CDR3 contains 16 residues. Germline-derived CDR1 and CDR2 are SGHVS and FQNEAQ. The ends lost 5 bases at V and 5 bases at J; junction bases unmatched: 7. CDR3 bases: TGTGCCAGCAGCGATGGACTAGCGGGAGTCGTAGATACGCAGTATTTT. Protein product: CASSDGLAGVVDTQYF.

This sequence joins TRBV5-6 and TRBJ1-1, with D uncertain. Germline V gives CDR1 SGHDT, CDR2 YYEEEE. CDR3 size: 13 residues. Trimming removed 4 bases from V and 0 bases from J, with 7 bases in between. The CDR3 coding sequence is TGTGCCAGCAGCCCGGTCGTGAACACTGAAGCTTTCTTT. This encodes CASSPVVNTEAFF.

This clone was seen just once. This chain connects TRBV18 to TRBJ2-5; TRBD1 agrees at 7 bases. Germline lookup yields CDR1 KGHSH and CDR2 LQKENI. V shed 4 bases, J shed 4 bases, and the junction held 15 bases outside the gene matches. This CDR3 is 17 amino acids long. The CDR3, as DNA: TGTGCCAGCTCACTTCGTAGAGGGGGACAGCCTTTAGAGACCCAGTACTTC. It yields the protein CASSLRRGGQPLETQYF.

CDR3 in DNA: TGTGCCAGCAGAGGTCAGGGGGATACTAACTATGGCTACACCTTC. Its translation: CASRGQGDTNYGYTF. The genes are TRBV28 and TRBJ1-2, with 7 bases lining up with TRBD1. CDR1 MDHEN and CDR2 SYDVKM come from the germline V gene. CDR3 length equals 15 residues. V lost 6 bases, J lost 0 bases, and 7 bases stayed unmatched.

This rearrangement joins TRBV6-6 to TRBJ2-2; D unresolved. Trimming removed 4 bases at V and 0 bases at J, with 9 bases between. The CDR3 runs to 15 residues. CDR1 MNHNY and CDR2 SVGAGI come from the germline V gene (reference sequence). In DNA, the CDR3 is TGTGCCAGCAGTTTTCTCCGCGCGAACACCGGGGAGCTGTTTTTT. Encoded protein: CASSFLRANTGELFF.

This sequence joins TRBV5-1 and TRBJ2-1; TRBD2 aligns across 11 bases. The germline V gene has CDR1 SGHRS and CDR2 YFSETQ. The CDR3 covers 15 residues. V lost 0 bases to trimming and J lost 9 bases; unmatched junction nucleotides: 5. The CDR3 DNA follows: TGCGCCAGCAGCTTGGCACTAGCGGGAGCGAGTGAGCAGTTCTTC. It codes for CASSLALAGASEQFF.

This clone appeared a few times. The CDR3 DNA is TGTGCCAGCTCACAAGCCCTCGGGTCCTACAATGAGCAGTTCTTC. Its translation: CASSQALGSYNEQFF. V usage is TRBV18 and J usage is TRBJ2-1, with D uncertain. The V and J ends lost 4 bases and 1 base respectively, with 11 bases between them. The CDR3 sequence is 15 residues long. CDR1 is KGHSH, CDR2 LQKENI, per germline. The full variable domain, with the rest looked up from reference TRBV18 and TRBJ2-1, is NAGVMQNPRHLVRRRGQEARLRCSPMKGHSHVYWYRQLPEEGLKFMVYLQKENIIDESGMPKERFSAEFPKEGPSILRIQQVVRGDSAAYFCASSQALGSYNEQFFGPGTRLTVL.

The chain combines TRBV6-5 with TRBJ2-7; 10 nucleotides agree with TRBD1. This CDR3 spans 16 amino acids. CDR1 and CDR2 (germline): MNHEY, SVGAGI. Trimming took 0 bases from V and 3 from J; bases not matched to a gene: 5. The CDR3 nucleotides read TGTGCCAGCAGTTACTCGCCCGGGACAGGGGACTACGAGCAGTACTTC. Protein product: CASSYSPGTGDYEQYF.

V and J are TRBV19 and TRBJ2-2; possibly TRBD1 for D (6 bases). In germline, CDR1 is LNHDA, CDR2 SQIVND (reference sequence). CDR3 length equals 14 residues. V was trimmed by 7 bases and J by 3 bases, leaving 12 bases between them. For the CDR3, the DNA is TGTGCCAGTATTTCGGGACATTACACCGGGGAGCTGTTTTTT. Protein product: CASISGHYTGELFF. The full variable domain, rest sourced from reference TRBV19 and TRBJ2-2, is DGGITQSPKYLFRKEGQNVTLSCEQNLNHDAMYWYRQDPGQGLRLIYYSQIVNDFQKGDIAEGYSVSREKKESFPLTVTSAQKNPTAFYLCASISGHYTGELFFGEGSRLTVL.

The chain joins TRBV5-1 to TRBJ1-5, with D perhaps matching TRBD1 (5 bases). Germline CDR1 and CDR2: SGHRS and YFSETQ. There are 17 residues in the CDR3. The V end was cut by 0 bases, the J end by 1 base, with 14 bases between. Written as DNA, the CDR3 is TGCGCCAGCAGCTTGGGACCCTCTGGGGCAAGCAATCAGCCCCAGCATTTT. It codes for CASSLGPSGASNQPQHF.

The rearrangement links TRBV7-8 to TRBJ1-4; D call uncertain. The V gene's germline CDR1 is SGHVS and CDR2 FQNEAQ. The CDR3 is 13 residues long. V dropped 5 bases and J dropped 3 bases, with 7 bases sitting between them. CDR3 sequence (DNA): TGTGCCAGCAGCAAGAGGTCTAATGAAAAACTGTTTTTT. Its translation: CASSKRSNEKLFF.

The chain's CDR3 is CASSFGRAITDTQYF. The CDR3 bases are TGCGCCAGCAGCTTCGGCAGGGCAATCACAGATACGCAGTATTTT. The V and J genes are TRBV5-1 and TRBJ2-3, with a tentative D call TRBD1 (5 bases). The CDR3 is made up of 15 amino acids. V was shortened by 2 bases and J by 2 bases, with 12 bases between the two germline ends. Germline CDR1 reads SGHRS; CDR2 reads YFSETQ.

The chain couples TRBV6-5 to TRBJ2-3; a possible D gene is TRBD1 (5 bases). From germline, CDR1 is MNHEY and CDR2 SVGAGI. V lost 7 bases and J lost 1, with 12 bases in between. This CDR3 is built from 14 residues. The CDR3 bases are TGTGCCAGCACCCCCTTAGGGGGCACAGATACGCAGTATTTT. Translated, it gives CASTPLGGTDTQYF.

The V gene is TRBV10-3, the J gene TRBJ2-1; possible D gene TRBD1, 6 bases. V lost 9 bases to trimming and J lost 0 bases, with 12 bases between them. From germline, CDR1 is ENHRY and CDR2 SYGVKD. CDR3 length: 14 residues. The CDR3 loop reads CAMRRDNSYNEQFF. The CDR3 bases are TGTGCCATGAGACGGGACAACTCCTACAATGAGCAGTTCTTC.

The CDR3 region has the DNA TGTGCCAGCAGTTACTCTGTCGCCAGGGGTGATTCACCCCTCCACTTT. Its protein is CASSYSVARGDSPLHF. The J gene is TRBJ1-6, the V gene TRBV6-5; D may be TRBD1 (6 bases). In germline, CDR1 is MNHEY, CDR2 SVGAGI. The CDR3 consists of 16 residues. The V end was cut by 0 bases, the J end by 8 bases, with 14 bases between.

The V and J genes are TRBV29-1 and TRBJ1-1; 7 bases map to TRBD1. The CDR3 loop spans 13 amino acids. J lost 9 bases, V lost 7 bases, and 14 bases had no gene match. Germline-derived CDR1 and CDR2 are SQVTM and ANQGSEA. As DNA, the CDR3 is TGCAGCGCCATTTCCGGGACAGCGGACCAAGCTTTCTTT. It translates to CSAISGTADQAFF.